Below are 5 T cell receptor beta chains sequenced from a single sample in a study of technical replicates of blood from a few donors. Some clones are missing from TCRdb's copy, which holds only in-frame ones; the method was immunoSEQ multiplex PCR. The sample has roughly 70,000 clones, roughly 90% seen once; the top ten hold 4% to 5%. The sequencing sample was made of PBMCs. The receptor source for this set is a human donor in good health. Some clones in this sample may be carry-over from other donors' samples.

The chain recombines TRBV30 with TRBJ1-1, with 7 bases lining up with TRBD1. The CDR3 spans 12 residues. Germline assignment: CDR1 GTSNPN and CDR2 SVGIG (reference sequence). After removal of 3 bases from V and 4 bases from J, the junction contained 2 bases not matched to a gene. CDR3 in amino acids: CAWSRDSTEAFF. The CDR3 DNA sequence: TGTGCCTGGAGCCGGGACAGCACTGAAGCTTTCTTT.

This chain connects TRBV18 to TRBJ2-3; TRBD2 is a possible D gene (5 bases). CDR1 and CDR2 (germline): KGHSH, LQKENI. CDR3 size: 12 residues. In nucleotides, the CDR3 is TGTGCTGCCGGAGGCTCAAGAGATACGCAGTATTTT. It codes for CAAGGSRDTQYF.

This clone was seen only once. The V gene is TRBV7-9, the J gene TRBJ2-1; D call uncertain. V was shortened by 4 bases and J by 5 bases, with 12 bases between the two germline ends. CDR1 SEHNR and CDR2 FQNEAQ come from the germline V gene (reference sequence). The CDR3 loop spans 14 amino acids. The CDR3 DNA sequence: TGTGCCAGCAGCTCCTACTTCTACGACAATGAGCAGTTCTTC. Translating it yields CASSSYFYDNEQFF.

This clone was counted once. The chain has TRBV9 and TRBJ2-3; D may be TRBD1 (6 bases). This CDR3 comprises 16 residues. Trimming left V 3 bases short and J 2 bases short, with 16 bases between. The germline gives CDR1 SGDLS, CDR2 YYNGEE. CDR3: CASSGGQGRITDTQYF. In DNA form, the CDR3 reads TGTGCCAGCAGCGGGGGGCAGGGCCGGATCACAGATACGCAGTATTTT. The full variable domain, rest sourced from reference TRBV9 and TRBJ2-3, is DSGVTQTPKHLITATGQRVTLRCSPRSGDLSVYWYQQSLDQGLQFLIQYYNGEERAKGNILERFSAQQFPDLHSELNLSSLELGDSALYFCASSGGQGRITDTQYFGPGTRLTVL.

The chain combines TRBV9 with TRBJ2-3, with 9 nucleotides matching TRBD1. The V segment lost 1 base and the J segment 5 bases; nucleotides outside the gene matches: 5. The germline V gene encodes CDR1 SGDLS and CDR2 YYNGEE. The CDR3 sequence is 15 residues long. DNA of the CDR3: TGTGCCAGCAGCGTACAGGACAGGGGTCAAGATACGCAGTATTTT. Protein: CASSVQDRGQDTQYF.